Following are 14 T cell receptor beta chains from one sample sequenced in a study of spatial heterogeneity in lung cancer. Overall study results and limits: Within tumors, counts of expanded alpha and beta TCRs tracked tumor mutation counts.

This sample's time point: sample taken at primary tumor resection. In TCRdb, the 5' RACE reads were re-called with MiXCR into one record per CDR3 protein. Of fewer than 13,000 distinct CDR3 sequences listed, about 13% are singletons. No antigen has been assigned to these receptors. The sequences come from lung tumor tissue, collected at surgery. The receptor set was obtained from a male donor with early-stage non-small cell lung cancer.

This clonotype came up a few times. The rearrangement joins TRBV28 to TRBJ2-7; D might be TRBD2 (5 bases). The V end lost 4 bases, the J end lost 9 bases, and 25 bases lay between the germline ends. The CDR3 contains 16 residues. Germline lookup yields CDR1 MDHEN and CDR2 SYDVKM. CDR3 DNA sequence: TGTGCCAGCAGTTCCGGTATCAGGCGGCTAGCAGGAGGGCAGTACTTC. It translates to CASSSGIRRLAGGQYF.

This clonotype showed up just a few times. The V and J genes are TRBV4-2 and TRBJ2-5, with D possibly TRBD2 on 5 matching bases. The CDR3 has 14 amino acids. V was trimmed by 0 bases and J by 4 bases, leaving 9 bases between them. Germline loops: CDR1 LGHNA, CDR2 YNFKEQ. In DNA form, the CDR3 reads TGTGCCAGCAGCCAAGATTGGGAGAGAGAGACCCAGTACTTC. Its translation is CASSQDWERETQYF.

Relative to its sample, this clonotype is large. The rearrangement uses TRBV11-2 and TRBJ2-7; 7 bases are shared with TRBD1. Trimming at V came to 5 bases and at J to 5 bases, leaving 15 bases not matched to a gene. Germline V CDR1 and CDR2: SGHAT, FQNNGV. This CDR3 contains 16 residues. CDR3 sequence: CASSHRQETGRHEQYF. The DNA for the CDR3 is TGTGCCAGCAGCCACCGCCAAGAGACAGGGCGACACGAGCAGTACTTC. The full variable domain, its missing parts supplied by reference TRBV11-2 and TRBJ2-7, is EAGVAQSPRYKIIEKRQSVAFWCNPISGHATLYWYQQILGQGPKLLIQFQNNGVVDDSQLPKDRFSAERLKGVDSTLKIQPAKLEDSAVYLCASSHRQETGRHEQYFGPGTRLTVT.

This clonotype was found a few times. This sequence joins TRBV20-1 and TRBJ1-4; TRBD1 might be the D (5 bases). CDR3 size: 12 residues. The germline V and J ends were trimmed by 6 bases and 7 bases, with 12 bases remaining between them. Germline V CDR1 and CDR2: DFQATT, SNEGSKA (reference sequence). CDR3 sequence reads: CSAKVGGEKLFF. The DNA for the CDR3 is TGCAGTGCAAAGGTGGGGGGTGAAAAACTGTTTTTT.

This clonotype was recorded many times. This chain joins TRBV6-5 and TRBJ1-2; a possible D gene is TRBD1 (6 bases). The CDR3 contains 15 residues. The V and J ends lost 2 bases and 2 bases respectively, with 12 bases between them. Germline V gives CDR1 MNHEY, CDR2 SVGAGI. The CDR3 loop reads CASSYGGAGNYGYTF. CDR3 sequence (DNA): TGTGCCAGCAGTTACGGGGGCGCAGGAAACTATGGCTACACCTTC.

This clonotype was seen ten or more times. The chain employs TRBV11-1 and TRBJ2-2; D unclear. From germline, CDR1 is SGHAT and CDR2 FQDESV (reference sequence). V lost 1 base, J lost 2 bases, and 5 bases lay in between. The CDR3 runs to 14 residues. The CDR3 nucleotides read TGTGCCAGCAGCTTAGACACCAACACCGGGGAGCTGTTTTTT. Translation gives CASSLDTNTGELFF.

This clonotype is classed as medium-sized. The V call is TRBV4-1, the J call TRBJ2-7, with D possibly being TRBD1 (8 bases). The germline gives CDR1 MGHRA, CDR2 YSYEKL. V shed 4 bases and J shed 3 bases, with 16 bases lying between them. This CDR3 has 15 residues. Here the CDR3 DNA reads TGCGCCAGCAGCCCCGGACAGGGAGGGGACTACGAGCAGTACTTC. It specifies CASSPGQGGDYEQYF.

The V call is TRBV20-1, the J call TRBJ1-6; D is ambiguous. Germline V gene lookup returns CDR1 DFQATT and CDR2 SNEGSKA (reference sequence). The CDR3 extends over 14 amino acids. The V end lost 2 bases, the J end lost 6 bases, and 11 bases lay between the germline ends. The chain's CDR3 is CSARSAGSNSPLHF. DNA for the CDR3: TGCAGTGCTAGAAGCGCAGGATCTAATTCACCCCTCCACTTT.

This clonotype was observed a handful of times. The chain employs TRBV29-1 and TRBJ2-1, with no clear D. The germline gives CDR1 SQVTM, CDR2 ANQGSEA. V was cut by 4 bases and J by 3 bases, with 4 bases left in between. This CDR3 comprises 11 residues. The DNA for the CDR3 is TGCAGCGTTGCCCGCTACAATGAGCAGTTCTTC. Its protein is CSVARYNEQFF.

This clonotype occurred many times. The V call is TRBV28, the J call TRBJ1-2; no reliable D call. Germline loops: CDR1 MDHEN, CDR2 SYDVKM. Trimming took 5 bases from V and 3 from J, leaving 7 bases between them. The CDR3 sequence is 12 residues long. The CDR3: CASSPGDYGYTF. DNA for the CDR3: TGTGCCAGCAGTCCCGGTGACTATGGCTACACCTTC.

J is TRBJ2-7 and V is TRBV19; D is uncertain. The CDR3 runs to 13 residues. Germline values: CDR1 LNHDA, CDR2 SQIVND (reference sequence). The ends were cut back, 3 bases at V and 0 bases at J, with 6 bases in the middle. This chain's CDR3 is CASSILFSYEQYF. CDR3 nucleotides: TGTGCCAGTAGTATCCTGTTCTCCTACGAGCAGTACTTC.

This clonotype occurred many times. V and J are TRBV28 and TRBJ1-1; D remains ambiguous. The CDR3 spans 13 residues. V was trimmed by 5 bases and J by 0 bases, leaving 7 bases between them. Germline V gives CDR1 MDHEN, CDR2 SYDVKM. CDR3 region: CASSHGMNTEAFF. CDR3 sequence (DNA): TGTGCCAGCAGTCATGGAATGAACACTGAAGCTTTCTTT.

This clonotype was detected ten times or more. The CDR3 loop reads CASSSAGTANTGELFF. Here the CDR3 DNA reads TGCGCCAGCAGCTCGGCGGGGACCGCGAACACCGGGGAGCTGTTTTTT. The genes are TRBV5-1 and TRBJ2-2; a weak D match, TRBD2 (6 bases). The ends were cut back, 3 bases at V and 0 bases at J, with 12 bases in the middle. This CDR3 contains 16 residues. Germline V gene sequence: CDR1 SGHRS, CDR2 YFSETQ.

A remark on this clonotype: One base away lies a much larger clone, so this may be a sequencing read error. The rearrangement joins TRBV4-2 to TRBJ1-2, with unresolved D. Germline lookup yields CDR1 LGHNA and CDR2 YNFKEQ. The CDR3 has 14 residues. The CDR3 nucleotides are TGTGCCAACAGCCTTGGTCTTTTTAACTATGGCTACACCTTC. This encodes CANSLGLFNYGYTF.